This paragraph reports one T cell receptor (beta chain). TCRdb keeps only in-frame clones here, not all; method: immunoSEQ multiplex PCR. The table has 9,500 to 12,000 clones, around 85% seen once; the top ten hold about 7.8%. This record belongs to a study of blood T cell repertoires in COVID-19. The CDR3 loop spans 15 amino acids. Trimming took 6 bases from V and 1 from J, leaving 15 bases between them. CDR1 is MNHEY and CDR2 is SMNVEV in the germline V gene (reference sequence). The gene calls are TRBV27 and TRBJ1-2; a weak D match, TRBD1 (5 bases). The source is a man aged 65 to 79 with active COVID-19. Sequenced input: peripheral blood. CDR3 loop: CASSSPGLGNYGYTF. CDR3 nucleotides: TGTGCCAGCAGCTCTCCAGGGCTGGGTAACTATGGCTACACCTTC.